These 4 T cell receptor beta chains came from one sample sequenced in a study of technical replicates of blood from several donors. TCRdb keeps only in-frame clones here, not all; method: immunoSEQ multiplex PCR. The sample yields about 66,000 clones, around nine tenths seen once. The material sequenced was PBMCs. The receptors derive from a human donor in good health. Some clones in this sample may be carry-over from other donors' samples.

This clone was observed once. This rearrangement joins TRBV10-3 to TRBJ1-2, with 10 bases matching TRBD1. The V gene's germline CDR1 is ENHRY and CDR2 SYGVKD. The CDR3 consists of 17 residues. The V segment lost 0 bases and the J segment 8 bases; nucleotides outside the gene matches: 12. The CDR3 reads CAISESFSTGGNLGYTF. The DNA for the CDR3 is TGTGCCATCAGTGAGTCGTTCTCGACAGGGGGCAATCTAGGCTACACCTTC.

This chain joins TRBV29-1 and TRBJ1-1; TRBD1 agrees at 8 bases. CDR1 is SQVTM and CDR2 is ANQGSEA in the germline V gene. This CDR3 contains 12 residues. For the CDR3, the DNA is TGCAGTGCCAGTGACAGGGGCACTGAAGCTTTCTTT. This encodes CSASDRGTEAFF.

J is TRBJ1-6 and V is TRBV10-3; 7 nucleotides match TRBD1. J was trimmed by 7 bases and V by 9 bases; bases with no gene match: 6. Germline CDR1 reads ENHRY; CDR2 reads SYGVKD. There are 13 residues in the CDR3. The CDR3 region is CAIMAGGNSPLHF. DNA of the CDR3: TGTGCCATTATGGCAGGGGGAAATTCACCCCTCCACTTT.

J is TRBJ2-1 and V is TRBV18, with 13 nucleotides matching TRBD2. V dropped 5 bases and J dropped 6; count of bases not matched to a gene: 4. CDR3 length: 15 residues. CDR1 is KGHSH and CDR2 is LQKENI in the germline V gene. The CDR3, as DNA: TGTGCCAGCTCATCCTGGACTAGCGGGAGCAATGAGCAGTTCTTC. It codes for CASSSWTSGSNEQFF.